These 6 T cell receptor beta chains originate from one sample sequenced in a study of blood T cell repertoires in COVID-19. Only in-frame clones appear in the TCRdb table, and some are missing; sequencing was by immunoSEQ multiplex PCR. The sample includes some 83,000 clones, roughly nine tenths of them seen just once. Sequencing was performed on peripheral blood. These receptors originate from a man aged 50 to 59 with acute or convalescent COVID-19.

The chain has TRBV30 and TRBJ2-1; a possible D gene is TRBD2 (6 bases). The V end was cut by 5 bases, the J end by 7 bases, with 15 bases between. Germline CDR1 and CDR2: GTSNPN and SVGIG (reference sequence). The CDR3 runs to 13 residues. The CDR3 region has the DNA TGTGCCTGGGTGACTAGTCAGTGGAATGAGCAGTTCTTC. It codes for CAWVTSQWNEQFF.

The CDR3 nucleotides read TGTGCCAGCAGTTACGGGGACAGCCGGGCAAACTATGGCTACACCTTC. Its translation is CASSYGDSRANYGYTF. The chain employs TRBV6-2 or TRBV6-3 and TRBJ1-2; 7 nucleotides agree with TRBD1. CDR1 MNHEY and CDR2 SVGEGT come from the germline V gene. The CDR3 is made up of 16 amino acids. With 2 bases clipped from V and 2 bases from J, the junction kept 8 bases outside the gene matches.

This chain connects TRBV19 to TRBJ2-2, with a weak D call TRBD1 (5 bases). Trimming took 6 bases from V and 4 from J, leaving 12 bases between them. Germline V gene lookup returns CDR1 LNHDA and CDR2 SQIVND (reference sequence). The CDR3 has 14 amino acids. The CDR3 protein is CASRYGHSTGELFF. The CDR3 DNA is TGTGCCAGTAGATACGGACATAGCACCGGGGAGCTGTTTTTT.

V is TRBV9 and J is TRBJ1-3; 11 bases fit TRBD1. The CDR3 is made up of 15 amino acids. Germline CDR1 SGDLS, CDR2 YYNGEE. V lost 3 bases to trimming and J lost 7 bases; unmatched junction nucleotides: 6. In DNA, the CDR3 is TGTGCCAGCAGCGAGCGGACAGGGGGCCGGAACACCATATATTTT. This encodes CASSERTGGRNTIYF.

This clone appeared a single time. CDR3 loop: CASSSGLVGVNSPLHF. DNA of the CDR3: TGTGCCAGCAGTTCCGGACTAGTAGGGGTAAATTCACCCCTCCACTTT. The V and J genes are TRBV6-6 and TRBJ1-6; tentative D call: TRBD1 (5 bases). The CDR3 contains 16 residues. CDR1 MNHNY and CDR2 SVGAGI come from the germline V gene (reference sequence). Trimming took 4 bases from V and 7 from J, leaving 17 bases between them.

The V call is TRBV7-3, the J call TRBJ2-2, with D possibly being TRBD1 (6 bases). Between the trimmed V and J ends, which lost 8 bases and 7 bases, there was a span of 14 bases. CDR1 is SGHTA and CDR2 is FQGTGA in the germline V gene. The CDR3 consists of 13 residues. The CDR3 DNA is TGTGCCAGCGGGGACATCTTCGGCGGGGAGCTGTTTTTT. It codes for CASGDIFGGELFF.